This T cell receptor beta chain was captured in a study of blood T cell repertoires in COVID-19. There are 12 residues in the CDR3. This clone was seen a handful of times. In the source study's methods: Estimates of nucleated cell counts were drawn from the amplification of reference gene primers. TCRdb's copy holds only in-frame clones and misses some; the assay was immunoSEQ multiplex PCR. V and J calls and clone size come straight from that table; D and trimming were deduced from the DNA. The sample lists a few hundred thousand clones, 89% occurring once. The TCR sequence derives from a woman aged 40 to 50 who had recovered from COVID-19. The material sequenced was peripheral blood. The chain combines TRBV21-1 with TRBJ2-5; the DNA was not used to check the table's D call, TRBD1. TRBV21-1 is designated a pseudogene. The CDR3 here is CASSKEGETQYF. The DNA for the CDR3 is TGTGCCAGCAGCAAAGAGGGGGAGACCCAGTACTTC.